This TCR beta chain was sequenced in a study of blood T cell repertoires in COVID-19. Turning to the study itself: Material from acute and convalescent COVID-19 was sourced from the United States, Italy and Spain. Sources were T cells, B-cell-depleted T cells, or PBMCs; the material itself was cDNA or gDNA.

Produced via immunoSEQ multiplex PCR; TCRdb's table is partial and in-frame only. The sample yields roughly 100,000 clones, roughly 76% seen once. The CDR3 runs to 18 residues. The sequenced sample consisted of peripheral blood. The clonotype originates from a woman aged 70-85 years with acute or convalescent COVID-19. The rearrangement links TRBV21-1 to TRBJ2-1; TRBD1 was called by the table and not checked on the DNA. TRBV21-1 is termed a pseudogene. The CDR3, as DNA: TGTGCCAGCAGCATTCGCCAATGGACAGGGGGTCCCTACAATGAGCAGTTCTTC. Residues: CASSIRQWTGGPYNEQFF.